This T cell receptor (beta chain) derives from a study of cytomegalovirus exposure and HLA in healthy donors. For the study at large: Approximately 190 million T cells yielded approximately 100 million unique TCR beta sequences, as an earlier analysis found.

Germline V gives CDR1 SGDLS, CDR2 YYNGEE. The V end was cut by 3 bases, the J end by 6 bases, with 16 bases between. The CDR3 contains 14 residues. The PCR was carried out with 60 Vbeta primers and 13 Jbeta primers. The table came from immunoSEQ multiplex PCR; TCRdb's copy has only in-frame clones and leaves some out. In total, the table holds more than 40,000 clones. The sample was PBMCs. The receptor was isolated from a female donor in good health and CMV-seronegative. J is TRBJ2-7 and V is TRBV9, with D possibly being TRBD1 (5 bases). The CDR3 nucleotides read TGTGCCAGCAGCGGGGAAAGGGGCCCTCGCGAGCAGTACTTC. This gives the protein CASSGERGPREQYF.